What follows are 18 T cell receptor beta chains derived from one specimen sequenced in a study of T cell clones after liver transplantation. TCRdb's copy holds only in-frame clones and misses some; the assay was immunoSEQ multiplex PCR. The data show tens of thousands of clones, roughly two thirds seen once. Source: CD4+ T cells from blood, taken before liver transplant. Receptor source: a human donor who received a liver transplant.

This clone was seen only once. This sequence joins TRBV30 and TRBJ2-1; the match to TRBD2 covers 9 bases. Germline lookup yields CDR1 GTSNPN and CDR2 SVGIG (reference sequence). With 1 base clipped from V and 7 bases from J, the junction kept 8 bases outside the gene matches. CDR3 length: 15 residues. The CDR3 sequence is CAWSDKRGAPNEQFF. The CDR3 bases are TGTGCCTGGAGTGATAAGCGGGGGGCCCCGAATGAGCAGTTCTTC.

J is TRBJ1-4 and V is TRBV7-6, with 11 positions matching TRBD1. CDR1 is SGHVS and CDR2 is FNYEAQ in the germline V gene. This CDR3 contains 15 residues. The V gene end was trimmed by 5 bases and the J gene end by 6 bases; junction bases not matched to a gene: 5. The CDR3 loop reads CASSPDRGLDEKLFF. The CDR3 DNA reads TGTGCCAGCAGCCCGGACAGGGGGCTCGATGAAAAACTGTTTTTT. Variable domain in full (rest from reference TRBV7-6 and TRBJ1-4): GAGVSQSPRYKVTKRGQDVALRCDPISGHVSLYWYRQALGQGPEFLTYFNYEAQQDKSGLPNDRFSAERPEGSISTLTIQRTEQRDSAMYRCASSPDRGLDEKLFFGSGTQLSVL.

V gene TRBV18 combines with J gene TRBJ2-2, with a weak D call TRBD2 (5 bases). Trimming removed 3 bases from V and 8 bases from J, with 22 bases in between. The CDR3 runs to 17 residues. Germline V gene sequence: CDR1 KGHSH, CDR2 LQKENI. The CDR3 DNA sequence: TGTGCCAGCTCACCGAGTAAAGGGAGTCCTATGGAGGGGGAGCTGTTTTTT. It codes for CASSPSKGSPMEGELFF.

This clone appeared once. This chain connects TRBV9 to TRBJ1-2; D is perhaps TRBD1 (5 bases). Germline V gene sequence: CDR1 SGDLS, CDR2 YYNGEE. CDR3 length equals 14 residues. V lost 4 bases and J lost 6, with 16 bases in between. CDR3 DNA sequence: TGTGCCAGCAGCTATTCAGGGTCGGCTGATGGCTACACCTTC. Amino acids: CASSYSGSADGYTF.

The chain employs TRBV5-1 and TRBJ1-4; D is uncertain. The CDR3 covers 15 residues. The V end was cut by 1 base, the J end by 8 bases, with 15 bases between. Germline-derived CDR1 and CDR2 are SGHRS and YFSETQ. Here the CDR3 reads CASSLNPGKDEKLFF. DNA for the CDR3: TGCGCCAGCAGCTTGAACCCGGGGAAGGACGAAAAACTGTTTTTT.

The chain joins TRBV2 to TRBJ2-3; 9 positions agree with TRBD2. From germline, CDR1 is SNHLY and CDR2 FYNNEI. CDR3 length: 13 residues. The junction had 4 bases not matched to a gene; V was cut back by 8 bases and J by 4 bases. CDR3 nucleotides: TGTGCCAGCCGCGGGGGGGAAGCAGATACGCAGTATTTT. Protein sequence: CASRGGEADTQYF.

This chain connects TRBV18 to TRBJ2-1; possibly TRBD2 for D (7 bases). This CDR3 spans 15 amino acids. The germline V gene encodes CDR1 KGHSH and CDR2 LQKENI. V was cut by 1 base and J by 5 bases, with 12 bases left in between. In DNA, the CDR3 is TGTGCCAGCTCACCACTTCAGGGGAGGGACAATGAGCAGTTCTTC. It encodes CASSPLQGRDNEQFF.

This chain uses TRBV7-9 with TRBJ1-6; a possible D gene is TRBD1 (6 bases). V lost 5 bases and J 4 bases, leaving 12 bases between the germline ends. CDR1 is SEHNR, CDR2 FQNEAQ, per germline (reference sequence). The CDR3 contains 15 residues. CDR3 in amino acids: CASSKQTGYNSPLHF. The CDR3 coding sequence is TGTGCCAGCAGCAAGCAAACAGGGTATAATTCACCCCTCCACTTT.

The chain combines TRBV7-2 with TRBJ1-5; TRBD1 matches at 7 bases. This CDR3 comprises 14 residues. Germline trimming cut 5 bases from V and 6 bases from J; bases unmatched to any gene: 7. Germline loops: CDR1 SGHTA, CDR2 FQGNSA. The CDR3 is CASSAGGEAQPQHF. As DNA, the CDR3 is TGTGCCAGCAGCGCAGGGGGTGAAGCTCAGCCCCAGCATTTT.

Here the CDR3 reads CASSLQGLNTEAFF. The CDR3 DNA reads as TGTGCCAGCAGCTTACAGGGCCTCAACACTGAAGCTTTCTTT. The chain has TRBV7-9 and TRBJ1-1; a possible D gene is TRBD1 (5 bases). CDR3 length: 14 residues. Between the trimmed V and J ends, which lost 2 bases and 2 bases, there was a span of 9 bases. CDR1 SEHNR and CDR2 FQNEAQ come from the germline V gene (reference sequence).

The V gene is TRBV6-5, the J gene TRBJ2-7, with 7 bases lining up with TRBD1. CDR3 size: 15 residues. After removal of 2 bases from V and 3 bases from J, the junction contained 7 bases not matched to a gene. CDR1 and CDR2 from the germline V gene are MNHEY and SVGAGI. The CDR3 loop reads CASSYRGQGIYEQYF. CDR3 DNA sequence: TGTGCCAGCAGTTACAGGGGGCAGGGAATCTACGAGCAGTACTTC.

This chain links TRBV5-1 with TRBJ2-3; perhaps TRBD1 as D (6 bases). This CDR3 comprises 15 residues. V was trimmed by 0 bases and J by 0 bases, leaving 8 bases between them. Per germline, CDR1 SGHRS and CDR2 YFSETQ. CDR3 in amino acids: CASSLGTDSTDTQYF. For the CDR3, the DNA is TGCGCCAGCAGCTTGGGGACAGACAGCACAGATACGCAGTATTTT.

J is TRBJ1-1 and V is TRBV7-9, with a weak D call TRBD1 (6 bases). Germline V gene sequence: CDR1 SEHNR, CDR2 FQNEAQ (reference sequence). The CDR3 is 15 residues long. Trimming removed 2 bases at V and 1 base at J, with 11 bases between. DNA of the CDR3: TGTGCCAGCAGCTTAATGGCCAGGGGGAACACTGAAGCTTTCTTT. Translated: CASSLMARGNTEAFF.

This chain uses TRBV7-6 with TRBJ2-2; TRBD2 might be the D (6 bases). CDR1 is SGHVS and CDR2 is FNYEAQ in the germline V gene. Trimming cost V 7 bases and J 7 bases, with 19 bases left between them. The CDR3 loop spans 15 amino acids. The CDR3 protein is CASTLSPSSVGELFF. The CDR3 coding sequence is TGTGCCAGCACCCTTAGCCCATCTAGCGTCGGGGAGCTGTTTTTT. The variable domain in full, completed from reference TRBV7-6 and TRBJ2-2, reads GAGVSQSPRYKVTKRGQDVALRCDPISGHVSLYWYRQALGQGPEFLTYFNYEAQQDKSGLPNDRFSAERPEGSISTLTIQRTEQRDSAMYRCASTLSPSSVGELFFGEGSRLTVL.

V and J are TRBV5-1 and TRBJ2-2; possibly TRBD1 for D (6 bases). Germline-derived CDR1 and CDR2 are SGHRS and YFSETQ. This CDR3 has 14 residues. The ends were cut back, 4 bases at V and 3 bases at J, with 10 bases in the middle. This CDR3 is CASSTAGDTGELFF. The CDR3 coding sequence is TGCGCCAGCAGCACGGCAGGGGACACCGGGGAGCTGTTTTTT.

There are a few counts of this clone. V gene TRBV27 combines with J gene TRBJ1-2, with 10 bases fitting TRBD1. Per the germline V gene, CDR1 is MNHEY and CDR2 is SMNVEV (reference sequence). The CDR3 consists of 14 residues. The trim removed 3 bases at V and 5 bases at J, leaving 3 bases unmatched. CDR3 region: CASSFSGQGYGYTF. In nucleotides, the CDR3 is TGTGCCAGCAGTTTTTCGGGACAGGGGTATGGCTACACCTTC.

The chain has TRBV10-3 and TRBJ2-7, with 15 bases fitting TRBD2. V was pared by 7 bases and J by 1 base, with 5 bases of the junction left unmatched. The CDR3 consists of 16 residues. The germline V gene encodes CDR1 ENHRY and CDR2 SYGVKD. The CDR3 is CAITPGLAGGSYEQYF. CDR3 bases: TGTGCCATCACCCCGGGACTAGCGGGGGGTTCCTACGAGCAGTACTTC.

This sequence joins TRBV13 and TRBJ2-3, with 9 bases matching TRBD2. Trimming cost V 0 bases and J 5 bases; bases outside gene matches: 15. The V gene's germline CDR1 is PRHDT and CDR2 FYEKMQ (reference sequence). This CDR3 is 19 amino acids long. In DNA form, the CDR3 reads TGTGCCAGCAGCTTAGGGGCTGGCGGGGGGGCCTTTCGGGTAGATACGCAGTATTTT. This translates into CASSLGAGGGAFRVDTQYF.